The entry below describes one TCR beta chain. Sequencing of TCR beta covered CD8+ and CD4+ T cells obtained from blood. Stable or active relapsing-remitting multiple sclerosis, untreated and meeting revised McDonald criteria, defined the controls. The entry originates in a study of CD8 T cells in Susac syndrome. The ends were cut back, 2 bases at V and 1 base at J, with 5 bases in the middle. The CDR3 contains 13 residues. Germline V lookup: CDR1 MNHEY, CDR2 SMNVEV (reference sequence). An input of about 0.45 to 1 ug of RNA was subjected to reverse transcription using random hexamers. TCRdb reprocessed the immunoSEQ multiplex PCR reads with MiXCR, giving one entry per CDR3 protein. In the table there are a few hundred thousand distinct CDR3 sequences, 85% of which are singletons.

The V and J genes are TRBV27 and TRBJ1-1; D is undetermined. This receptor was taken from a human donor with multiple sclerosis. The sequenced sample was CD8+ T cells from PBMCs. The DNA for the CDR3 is TGTGCCAGCAGTTTACACAAGAACACTGAAGCTTTCTTT. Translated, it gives CASSLHKNTEAFF.